The entry below describes one TCR beta chain. This specimen belongs to a study of post-analysis software for immune sequencing data. Unique molecular identifiers tagged the TCR beta cDNA libraries. Using its own MiXCR run on the PCR reads, TCRdb lists one record per CDR3 protein. The sample lists 500,000 to 600,000 distinct CDR3 sequences, 44% occurring once. Sequenced: blood. This sequence was found in a girl between 5 and 17 years old with multiple sclerosis.

The CDR3 sequence is CASSQGRASYEQYF. The CDR3 DNA reads as TGTGCCAGCAGCCAAGGACGGGCATCCTACGAGCAGTACTTC. The chain recombines TRBV14 with TRBJ2-7; D gene unclear. CDR3 size: 14 residues. V gave up 1 base and J gave up 1 base, with 8 bases separating them. The germline V gene has CDR1 SGHDN and CDR2 FVKESK. Full variable domain (missing parts from reference TRBV14 and TRBJ2-7): EAGVTQFPSHSVIEKGQTVTLRCDPISGHDNLYWYRRVMGKEIKFLLHFVKESKQDESGMPNNRFLAERTGGTYSTLKVQPAELEDSGVYFCASSQGRASYEQYFGPGTRLTVT.